These T cell receptor beta chains were read from a single sample in a study of shared clonotypes between healthy human individuals. Only in-frame clones appear in the TCRdb table, and some are missing; sequencing was by immunoSEQ multiplex PCR. The table lists 2.3 million or so clones, 85% to 95% of them singletons, with about 0.39% in the top ten. What was sequenced was naive CD4+ T cells from PBMCs. Receptor source: a man in his late teens or twenties in good health. Some clones in this sample may be carry-over from other donors' samples. The CDR3 runs from the conserved cysteine through the conserved F or W. The order of the fields is J gene, CDR3 length, D gene, V gene, clone size, CDR3 DNA, CDR3 protein. A D gene is named only where the DNA matches it firmly. A row's size may be missing; if present it is once, few, many or a size class.

J: TRBJ2-1; length: 15; D: NA; V: TRBV9; size: NA; DNA: TGTGCCAGCAGCGTAGGTGTAGGTAGCATGAATGAGCAGTTCTTC; CDR3: CASSVGVGSMNEQFF
J: TRBJ2-1; length: 13; D: NA; V: TRBV7-9; size: once; DNA: TGTGCCAGCAGCTTAGTGTTGGCGACCGAGCAGTTCTTC; CDR3: CASSLVLATEQFF
J: TRBJ2-2; length: 14; D: NA; V: TRBV30; size: NA; DNA: TGTGCCTGGAGTGCCCAGGCACACACCGGGGAGCTGTTTTTT; CDR3: CAWSAQAHTGELFF
J: TRBJ1-1; length: 12; D: NA; V: TRBV6-1; size: few; DNA: TGTGCCAGCAGTGAACTGGCAGTTGAAGCTTTCTTT; CDR3: CASSELAVEAFF
J: TRBJ2-7; length: 15; D: NA; V: TRBV4-3; size: NA; DNA: TGCGCCAGCAGCCAAGATAACGCTTACCCCTACGAGCAGTACTTC; CDR3: CASSQDNAYPYEQYF
J: TRBJ2-2; length: 15; D: TRBD2; V: TRBV6-1; size: NA; DNA: TGTGCCAGCAGTACCGGACTAGCGGGACCCGGGGAGCTGTTTTTT; CDR3: CASSTGLAGPGELFF
J: TRBJ2-3; length: 15; D: TRBD2; V: TRBV19; size: NA; DNA: TGTGCCAGTAGTGTCGGGACTAGCTTCACAGATACGCAGTATTTT; CDR3: CASSVGTSFTDTQYF
J: TRBJ2-1; length: 17; D: TRBD2; V: TRBV4-1; size: NA; DNA: TGCGCCAGCAGCCCCTCCATACTAGCGGGAAGGGGCAATGAGCAGTTCTTC; CDR3: CASSPSILAGRGNEQFF
J: TRBJ2-7; length: 16; D: TRBD1; V: TRBV27; size: NA; DNA: TGTGCCAGCAGCACGCCCTCCGGGACAGGGGGCTACGAGCAGTACTTC; CDR3: CASSTPSGTGGYEQYF
J: TRBJ1-1; length: 12; D: NA; V: TRBV6-5; size: NA; DNA: TGTGCCAGCTCCCGGGGCGCGGACGAAGCTTTCTTT; CDR3: CASSRGADEAFF
J: TRBJ1-5; length: 15; D: NA; V: TRBV7-2; size: NA; DNA: TGTGCCAGCAGCTTAGTGGGGGGGTACAATCAGCCCCAGCATTTT; CDR3: CASSLVGGYNQPQHF
J: TRBJ1-3; length: 18; D: NA; V: TRBV11-3; size: NA; DNA: TGTGCCAGCAGCTTAGGGACCAAGGCGGGCCCCTCTGGAAACACCATATATTTT; CDR3: CASSLGTKAGPSGNTIYF
J: TRBJ2-7; length: 15; D: NA; V: TRBV18; size: NA; DNA: TGTGCCAGCTCACCTGTAACAGGTAGCTCCTACGAGCAGTACTTC; CDR3: CASSPVTGSSYEQYF
J: TRBJ1-3; length: 15; D: NA; V: TRBV2; size: NA; DNA: TGTGCCAGCAAGTTTCAGTATAGCTCTGGAAACACCATATATTTT; CDR3: CASKFQYSSGNTIYF
J: TRBJ1-5; length: 11; D: NA; V: TRBV27; size: NA; DNA: TGTGCCAGCTCAGGTAATCAGCCCCAGCATTTT; CDR3: CASSGNQPQHF
J: TRBJ2-2; length: 20; D: TRBD2; V: TRBV10-1; size: NA; DNA: TGCGCCAGCAGTCCCTTGACTAGCGGGAGCCCCCTCCTGAACACCGGGGAGCTGTTTTTT; CDR3: CASSPLTSGSPLLNTGELFF
J: TRBJ1-2; length: 13; D: NA; V: TRBV2; size: NA; DNA: TGTGCCAGCAGTGTAAGGGCTAACTATGGCTACACCTTC; CDR3: CASSVRANYGYTF
J: TRBJ2-3; length: 15; D: TRBD1; V: TRBV28; size: NA; DNA: TGTGCCAGCAGCCCAGGACAGGGGCGACAAGATACGCAGTATTTT; CDR3: CASSPGQGRQDTQYF
J: TRBJ2-5; length: 16; D: TRBD2; V: TRBV28; size: NA; DNA: TGTGCCAGCAGTCCCAGCCCTGGGACTAGCGGGAGTCTTCCGTACTTC; CDR3: CASSPSPGTSGSLPYF
J: TRBJ2-4; length: 19; D: NA; V: TRBV4-1; size: NA; DNA: TGCGCCAGCAGCCAAGAAGCGTGGGGCATACGTCTAGCCAAAAACATTCAGTACTTC; CDR3: CASSQEAWGIRLAKNIQYF
J: TRBJ1-2; length: 13; D: NA; V: TRBV19; size: NA; DNA: TGTGCCAGTAGTATAGGGCAGACCTATGGCTACACCTTC; CDR3: CASSIGQTYGYTF
J: TRBJ1-1; length: 12; D: TRBD1; V: TRBV18; size: NA; DNA: TGTGCCAGCTCACCGGAGGGGGCACGGGCTTTCTTT; CDR3: CASSPEGARAFF
J: TRBJ2-7; length: 15; D: NA; V: TRBV7-9; size: NA; DNA: TGTGCCAGCAGCTTAGTCTCAGGTCGGTCCTACGAGCAGTACTTC; CDR3: CASSLVSGRSYEQYF
J: TRBJ2-1; length: 14; D: TRBD1; V: TRBV6-5; size: NA; DNA: TGTGCCAGCAGATCGTACAGGGGGCGCAGTGAGCAGTTCTTC; CDR3: CASRSYRGRSEQFF
J: TRBJ2-3; length: 15; D: NA; V: TRBV5-1; size: NA; DNA: TGCGCCAGCAGCTTACTTAACAGTACCCCAGATACGCAGTATTTT; CDR3: CASSLLNSTPDTQYF
J: TRBJ1-1; length: 16; D: NA; V: TRBV7-2; size: NA; DNA: TGTGCCAGCAGCCCGAGGCGTGGCAACATGAACACTGAAGCTTTCTTT; CDR3: CASSPRRGNMNTEAFF
J: TRBJ2-1; length: 13; D: TRBD2; V: TRBV11-3; size: NA; DNA: TGTGCCAGCAGCTTTTGGTCGGGAGGTGAGCAGTTCTTC; CDR3: CASSFWSGGEQFF
J: TRBJ2-1; length: 16; D: TRBD2; V: TRBV10-2; size: NA; DNA: TGCGCCAGCAGTGAGTACGGCGGGAGTGGAGGCAATGAGCAGTTCTTC; CDR3: CASSEYGGSGGNEQFF
J: TRBJ2-1; length: 13; D: TRBD2; V: TRBV7-9; size: NA; DNA: TGTGCCAGCAGAAGAGGCGGGAGGGGTGAGCAGTTCTTC; CDR3: CASRRGGRGEQFF
J: TRBJ2-7; length: 17; D: NA; V: TRBV15; size: NA; DNA: TGTGCCACCAGCTCCCCCGGGGGGCAGAGACGAACCTACGAGCAGTACTTC; CDR3: CATSSPGGQRRTYEQYF
J: TRBJ2-5; length: 16; D: NA; V: TRBV5-1; size: NA; DNA: TGCGCCAGCAGCTTGGGGGGGCGACATTATGAAGAGACCCAGTACTTC; CDR3: CASSLGGRHYEETQYF
J: TRBJ2-5; length: 14; D: TRBD2; V: TRBV11-2; size: NA; DNA: TGTGCCAGCAGCTTTGGCCTAGCGGGGGAGACCCAGTACTTC; CDR3: CASSFGLAGETQYF
J: TRBJ2-3; length: 13; D: TRBD1; V: TRBV5-1; size: NA; DNA: TGCGCCAGTGGACAGGGGAAGTCAGATACGCAGTATTTT; CDR3: CASGQGKSDTQYF
J: TRBJ1-2; length: 14; D: TRBD1; V: TRBV7-3; size: NA; DNA: TGTGCCAGCAGCCCGATGGACAGGACCGATGGCTACACCTTC; CDR3: CASSPMDRTDGYTF
J: TRBJ1-6; length: 13; D: TRBD1; V: TRBV30; size: NA; DNA: TGTGCCTGGAGTGGACAGGGGAGAACACCCCTCCACTTT; CDR3: CAWSGQGRTPLHF
J: TRBJ1-4; length: 16; D: NA; V: TRBV15; size: NA; DNA: TGTGCCACCAGCAGCAGACGCGGGAGTATTCTAGAAAAACTGTTTTTT; CDR3: CATSSRRGSILEKLFF
J: TRBJ2-1; length: 16; D: TRBD2; V: TRBV5-1; size: NA; DNA: TGCGCCAGCAGCCGCGGGCTAGCGGGAAGGTCGGGTGAGCAGTTCTTC; CDR3: CASSRGLAGRSGEQFF
J: TRBJ2-1; length: 13; D: NA; V: TRBV7-9; size: NA; DNA: TGTGCCAGCGTCAGAAATCAATACAATGAGCAGTTCTTC; CDR3: CASVRNQYNEQFF
J: TRBJ2-1; length: 15; D: TRBD2; V: TRBV5-1; size: once; DNA: TGCGCCAGCAGCTTGGGACTAGCATCGTACAATGAGCAGTTCTTC; CDR3: CASSLGLASYNEQFF
J: TRBJ2-5; length: 12; D: TRBD1; V: TRBV29-1; size: NA; DNA: TGCAGCGTTACAGGGGGTCAAGAGACCCAGTACTTC; CDR3: CSVTGGQETQYF
J: TRBJ2-2; length: 11; D: NA; V: TRBV28; size: NA; DNA: TGTGCCAGCACCCTCACCGGGGAGCTGTTTTTT; CDR3: CASTLTGELFF
J: TRBJ2-7; length: 15; D: NA; V: TRBV6-5; size: NA; DNA: TGTGCCAGCAGTTACTCTTTTCAGGACTCCTACGAGCAGTACTTC; CDR3: CASSYSFQDSYEQYF
J: TRBJ1-4; length: 14; D: NA; V: TRBV7-9; size: NA; DNA: TGTGCCAGCAGCCCGGGGGCACGGTATGAAAAACTGTTTTTT; CDR3: CASSPGARYEKLFF
J: TRBJ2-1; length: 15; D: NA; V: TRBV5-4; size: NA; DNA: TGTGCCAGCAGCTTGGCGGGCCGTTCCTACAATGAGCAGTTCTTC; CDR3: CASSLAGRSYNEQFF